What follows is one TCR beta chain and its context. This clonotype showed up many times. Its antigen target is currently unknown. Per-nucleotide qualities are absent, and no much larger clonotype sits a single base away. The library relied on 5' RACE. Instrument used: Illumina HiSeq 2500. A second PCR of about 6 to 11 cycles was run with a J-beta primer mix and a sample-barcoded 5' primer. A template-switch 5' adaptor carrying 12 random nucleotides introduced a unique molecular identifier onto each TCR beta cDNA molecule. Each sample yielded at least 2.5 million CDR3-containing paired-end reads. First-strand cDNA synthesis was performed from all RNA using the Mint cDNA synthesis kit, with priming by a TRBC-specific oligonucleotide. After uracil-DNA glycosylase treatment, a first 18-cycle PCR used universal primers M1SS and BC2_uni_R on all cDNA. As for how the authors treated the data: Normalization of each sample was performed by random selection of 1 million high-quality reads, each carrying a distinct molecular identifier. Reads sharing molecular identifiers were discarded rather than binned into consensus sequences. MiTCR, with a Q25 quality threshold and the strictest error-elimination algorithm, was used for CDR3 identification, clonotype clustering and error correction. Lower-bound total TCR beta diversity was estimated with a nonparametric unseen species model using Euler transformation. TCRdb trimmed the raw reads at Q25, called clones with MiXCR and kept productive beta chains. Here each entry gathers all rows of one CDR3 protein and keeps the most common genes and DNA. The V and J calls follow TCRdb's processing rather than the paper's. This sample gives about 580,000 distinct CDR3 sequences in total; under 55% of them show up just once. Jointly, the top ten make up around 24% of the sample.

The CDR3 spans 12 residues, from the cysteine through the phenylalanine. Just CDR3 DNA is preserved here, 36 bases in frame from base 1. A distance of 9 bases separates the germline ends of V and J, which lose 6 bases and 3 bases respectively. Sequences SNHLY (CDR1) and FYNNEI (CDR2) are obtained from the germline V gene. The sample originates from a study of blood T cells in healthy people across ages (dated by TCRdb to 2014 to 2015). As for the study more broadly: In model experiments, template switching captured roughly one uniquely barcoded TCR beta cDNA molecule for every two T cells. To track age-related changes in TCR beta repertoire diversity, the study relied on deep sequencing normalized with unique cDNA molecular identifiers. Donors were grouped into four age groups: young (average approximately 16 years), middle-aged (around 39), aged (around 66) and long-lived (approximately 81). To avoid experimental bias, donors of different ages were randomly spread across the sequencing lanes. Two additional independent replicas of 1 million unique cDNA reads from the same blood draw were analyzed for two donors (one aged 18 to 30 and one aged 80 or older). The paper as a whole reports these results and caveats: Observed TCR beta diversity correlated strongly with the percentage of naive T cells measured by flow cytometry. As age increased, observed TCR beta diversity per million T cells dropped in a roughly linear way, and a significant reduction was already evident by age about 40. Estimates of total diversity based on one million sequenced T cells were regarded as lower bounds and as underestimates. Compared with the aged group, the long-lived group had more naive CD4+ T cells, fewer expanded clones and increased TCR diversity, suggesting age selection. Donor CMV infection status was unknown, potentially confounding age-related changes in expanded clonotypes. Since profiling was done on bulk unsorted PBMCs, naive and antigen-experienced compartments could not be conclusively compared.

Systemically healthy Caucasian individuals from Russia, roughly 40 in total and aged about 6 to 90 years, were included as donors. Each donor gave about 9.7 milliliters of peripheral blood, drawn into EDTA-treated Vacutainer tubes. PBMCs were isolated by Ficoll-Paque density-gradient centrifugation, with at least 7 million obtained per sample. Trizol reagent was used to extract total RNA from PBMCs, with at least 5 micrograms per sample. Naive CD45RAhigh/CD27high T cell percentages were measured by flow cytometry on a PBMC aliquot from every donor. This sequence originates from a man aged 80 or over in good health. The sample comprised blood. This receptor chain uses TRBV2 and TRBJ2-7; the D gene remains uncertain. CDR3 reads: CASSAQYYEQYF. Here is the DNA: TGTGCCAGCAGCGCTCAATACTACGAGCAGTACTTC.